These T cell receptor beta chains were read from a single sample in a study of neurological immune-mediated disorders. MiXCR, applied by TCRdb to the 5' RACE reads, yields one record per CDR3 protein. The sample lists around 97,000 distinct CDR3 sequences; about 10% were seen once. The specimen was PBMCs. Receptor source: a female donor with HTLV-1-associated myelopathy (HAM/TSP). CDR3s include the opening cysteine and the closing phenylalanine or tryptophan. Each record gives: D gene, J gene, V gene, clone size, CDR3 DNA, CDR3 protein. A D gene is named only where the DNA matches it firmly. Size tells how often a clone was seen (once, few, many) or the class of an expanded clone, and some rows leave it out.

-	TRBJ2-7	TRBV28	many	TGTGCCAGCTCGGGACTGCCCTACGAGCAGTACTTC	CASSGLPYEQYF
-	TRBJ2-6	TRBV30	-	TGTGCGGTGACAGGATTCCTGGACGTCCTGACTTTC	CAVTGFLDVLTF
-	TRBJ2-1	TRBV20-1	many	TGCAGTGCTAGCAAGGGTGGAACCTACAATGAGCAGTTCTTC	CSASKGGTYNEQFF
-	TRBJ2-3	TRBV9	many	TGTGCCAGCAGCAAGTGGGGTGACTGGGCGAGATCATCAGATACGCAGTATTTT	CASSKWGDWARSSDTQYF
TRBD2	TRBJ2-3	TRBV20-1	many	TGCAGTGCTAGAGATCTGGCGGGGGGGCCTTCTGCAGATACGCAGTATTTT	CSARDLAGGPSADTQYF
TRBD1	TRBJ2-2	TRBV12-3/TRBV12-4	many	TGTGCCAGCAGCCCCGGACAGGGAATCATGACCGGGGAGCTGTTTTTT	CASSPGQGIMTGELFF
-	TRBJ2-7	TRBV5-1	many	TGCGCCAGCAGCTCCGAGCCGGGACCGAACTACGAGCAGTACTTC	CASSSEPGPNYEQYF
TRBD2	TRBJ2-7	TRBV6-5	many	TGTGCCAGCAGTGCCGGACTAGCGGGACAGCAGTACTTC	CASSAGLAGQQYF
-	TRBJ2-2	TRBV20-1	few	TGCAGTGCTAGAGGGGAAGGGGGTCTCGGAACCGGGGAGCTGTTTTTT	CSARGEGGLGTGELFF
-	TRBJ2-7	TRBV2	few	TGTGCCAGCAGTACCTACGAGCAGTACTTC	CASSTYEQYF
-	TRBJ2-3	TRBV20-1	many	TGCAGTGCCGGGGGGCGGGGGCAGGCAGATACGCAGTATTTT	CSAGGRGQADTQYF
-	TRBJ2-3	TRBV18	many	TGTGCCAGCTCACCAACCGTTGCAGATACGCAGTATTTT	CASSPTVADTQYF
-	TRBJ2-6	TRBV7-3	many	TGTGCCAGCAGCCCACGTGAGTCCGGGGCCAACGTCCTGACTTTC	CASSPRESGANVLTF
-	TRBJ2-6	TRBV15	many	TGTGCTACCAGAGCAGACGGATTCTCTGGGGCCAACGTCCTGACTTTC	CATRADGFSGANVLTF
TRBD1	TRBJ2-1	TRBV12-5	many	TGTGCTAGTGGTTTGCCACTCCAGGGACAGGGGCGAAGCTCCTACAATGAGCAGTTCTTC	CASGLPLQGQGRSSYNEQFF
TRBD1	TRBJ2-7	TRBV2	many	TGTGCCAGCAGTACAGGGGTCGGGGAGCAGTACTTC	CASSTGVGEQYF
TRBD1	TRBJ2-6	TRBV5-1	many	TGCGCCAGCATACAGGGGGCAGGTGGGGCCAACGTCCTGACTTTC	CASIQGAGGANVLTF
TRBD1	TRBJ1-2	TRBV5-1	many	TGCGCCAGCAGCTCCCGACAGGGGGCGTATGGCTACACCTTC	CASSSRQGAYGYTF
-	TRBJ2-7	TRBV7-9	many	TGTGCCAGCAGCTTAGGCTACGTAACCTACGAGCAGTACTTC	CASSLGYVTYEQYF
TRBD2	TRBJ2-7	TRBV27	many	TGTGCCAGCAGTCCGCTAGCGGGGATGGAGCAGTACTTC	CASSPLAGMEQYF
TRBD2	TRBJ2-3	TRBV3-1	-	TGTGCCAGCAGCCAAGTAGGGACTAGCGAAACAGATACGCAGTATTTT	CASSQVGTSETDTQYF
-	TRBJ2-7	TRBV25-1	many	TGTGCCAGCAACCGAACGACTCAACAAGACAGCTACGAGCAGTACTTC	CASNRTTQQDSYEQYF
-	TRBJ2-3	TRBV5-1	many	TGCGCCAGCGTGACTGTAGCTGGTGGCACAGATACGCAGTATTTT	CASVTVAGGTDTQYF
TRBD1	TRBJ2-2	TRBV5-6	many	TGTGCCAGCAGCTTGGCCGGACAGGGGAGGACCGGGGAGCTGTTTTTT	CASSLAGQGRTGELFF
TRBD1	TRBJ2-1	TRBV5-1	few	TGCGCCAGCAGCCTTGGGACAGGGAGGGCCTACAATGAGCAGTTCTTC	CASSLGTGRAYNEQFF
-	TRBJ1-2	TRBV7-9	many	TGTGCCAGCAGCTCGTTAACCATCGACGACGGCTACACCTTC	CASSSLTIDDGYTF
-	TRBJ2-3	TRBV5-1	many	TGCGCCAGCAGCTTGGGCCACCGTCGCACAGATACGCAGTATTTT	CASSLGHRRTDTQYF